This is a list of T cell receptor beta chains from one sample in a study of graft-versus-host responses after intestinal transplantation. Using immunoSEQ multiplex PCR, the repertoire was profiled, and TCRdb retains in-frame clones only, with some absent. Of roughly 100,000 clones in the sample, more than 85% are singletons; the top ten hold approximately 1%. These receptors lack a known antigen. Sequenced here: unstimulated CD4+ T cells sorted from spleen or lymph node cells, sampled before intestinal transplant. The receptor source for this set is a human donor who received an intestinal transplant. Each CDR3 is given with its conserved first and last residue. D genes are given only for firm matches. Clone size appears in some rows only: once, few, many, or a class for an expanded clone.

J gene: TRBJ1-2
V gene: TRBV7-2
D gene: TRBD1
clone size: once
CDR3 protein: CASTVNRGGSYTF
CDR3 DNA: TGTGCCAGCACCGTAAACAGGGGTGGGAGCTACACCTTC

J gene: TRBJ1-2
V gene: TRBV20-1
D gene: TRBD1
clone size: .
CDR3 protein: CCRTGKDGYTF
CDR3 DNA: TGCTGCAGGACAGGGAAGGATGGCTACACCTTC

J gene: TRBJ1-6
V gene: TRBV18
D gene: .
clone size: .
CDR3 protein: CASSPAGGGSPLHF
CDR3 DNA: TGTGCCAGCTCACCGGCCGGTGGCGGCTCACCCCTCCACTTT

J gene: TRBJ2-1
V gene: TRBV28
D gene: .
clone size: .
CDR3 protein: CASSWGPRYGNEQFF
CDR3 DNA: TGTGCCAGCAGTTGGGGACCGAGATACGGCAATGAGCAGTTCTTC

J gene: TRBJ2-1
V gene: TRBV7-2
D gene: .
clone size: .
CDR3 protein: CASSLGGTAGPLRYNEQFF
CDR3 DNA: TGTGCCAGCAGCTTAGGCGGTACCGCAGGTCCGCTCCGATACAATGAGCAGTTCTTC

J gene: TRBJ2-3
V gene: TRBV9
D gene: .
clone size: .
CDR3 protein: CASVGGLSTDTQYF
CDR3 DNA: TGTGCCAGCGTTGGGGGGCTTAGCACAGATACGCAGTATTTT

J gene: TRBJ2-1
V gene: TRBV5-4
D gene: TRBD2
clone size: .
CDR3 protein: CASSLGLAGAYNEQFF
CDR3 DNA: TGTGCCAGCAGCCTCGGACTAGCGGGGGCCTACAATGAGCAGTTCTTC

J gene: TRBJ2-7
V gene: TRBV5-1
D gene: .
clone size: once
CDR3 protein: CASSLLRQDLLNEQYF
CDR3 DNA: TGCGCCAGCAGCTTGTTGAGGCAGGACCTTCTTAACGAGCAGTACTTC

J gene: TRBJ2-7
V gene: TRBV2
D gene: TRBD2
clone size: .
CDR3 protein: CASSIAGDSYEQYF
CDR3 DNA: TGTGCCAGCAGTATAGCGGGGGACTCCTACGAGCAGTACTTC

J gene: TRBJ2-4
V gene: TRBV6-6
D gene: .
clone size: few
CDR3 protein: CASSQFQGAKNIQYF
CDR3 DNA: TGTGCCAGCAGTCAATTCCAGGGGGCCAAAAACATTCAGTACTTC

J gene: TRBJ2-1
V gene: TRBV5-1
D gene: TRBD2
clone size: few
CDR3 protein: CASSLPSGGAYNEQFF
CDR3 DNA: TGCGCCAGCAGCTTGCCCAGCGGGGGGGCCTATAATGAGCAGTTCTTC

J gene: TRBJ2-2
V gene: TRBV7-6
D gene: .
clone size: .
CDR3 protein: CASTGQTRGTGELFF
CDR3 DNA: TGTGCCAGCACCGGACAGACAAGAGGGACCGGGGAGCTGTTTTTT

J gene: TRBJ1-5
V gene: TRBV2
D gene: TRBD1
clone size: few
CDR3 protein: CASSFGDRLRPQHF
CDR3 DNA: TGTGCCAGCAGTTTCGGGGACAGGCTGAGGCCCCAGCATTTT

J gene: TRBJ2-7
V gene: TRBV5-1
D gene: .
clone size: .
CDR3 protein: CASSEYPGPGYEQYF
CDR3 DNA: TGCGCCAGCAGCGAATATCCGGGACCAGGCTACGAGCAGTACTTC

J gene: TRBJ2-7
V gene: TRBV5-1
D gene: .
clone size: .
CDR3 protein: CASSLAPREAYEQYF
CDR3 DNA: TGCGCCAGCAGCTTGGCCCCGCGGGAAGCCTACGAGCAGTACTTC

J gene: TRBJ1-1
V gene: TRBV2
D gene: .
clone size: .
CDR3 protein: CASSDLPGNTEAFF
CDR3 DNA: TGTGCCAGCAGTGACCTGCCCGGGAACACTGAAGCTTTCTTT

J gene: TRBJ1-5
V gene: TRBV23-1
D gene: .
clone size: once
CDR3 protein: CASSQSNNQPQHF
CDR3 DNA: TGCGCCAGCAGTCAATCGAACAATCAGCCCCAGCATTTT

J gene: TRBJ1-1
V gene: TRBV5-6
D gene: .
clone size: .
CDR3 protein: CANRQNTEAFF
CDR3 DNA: TGTGCCAATCGACAGAACACTGAAGCTTTCTTT

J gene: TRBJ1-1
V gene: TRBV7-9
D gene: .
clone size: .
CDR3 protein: CASSEDGPMNTEAFF
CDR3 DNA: TGTGCCAGCAGCGAAGACGGACCCATGAACACTGAAGCTTTCTTT